The clone carrying this TCR beta chain was seen a single time. Generated by immunoSEQ multiplex PCR, the TCRdb table keeps only in-frame clones and is missing some. The sample contains approximately 70,000 clones, over 85% of which appear only once. The sample belongs to a study of technical replicates of blood from a handful of donors. The CDR3 sequence is 16 residues long. The germline V and J ends were trimmed by 4 bases and 4 bases, with 18 bases remaining between them. In germline, CDR1 is SGDLS, CDR2 YYNGEE. The chain couples TRBV9 to TRBJ1-3; D is perhaps TRBD1 (5 bases). The source of this sequence is a human donor in good health. The sample consisted of T cells isolated from PBMCs. The CDR3 DNA reads as TGTGCCAGCAGCCCAGGCCTCGACAGAGCCGGAAACACCATATATTTT. This codes for CASSPGLDRAGNTIYF.